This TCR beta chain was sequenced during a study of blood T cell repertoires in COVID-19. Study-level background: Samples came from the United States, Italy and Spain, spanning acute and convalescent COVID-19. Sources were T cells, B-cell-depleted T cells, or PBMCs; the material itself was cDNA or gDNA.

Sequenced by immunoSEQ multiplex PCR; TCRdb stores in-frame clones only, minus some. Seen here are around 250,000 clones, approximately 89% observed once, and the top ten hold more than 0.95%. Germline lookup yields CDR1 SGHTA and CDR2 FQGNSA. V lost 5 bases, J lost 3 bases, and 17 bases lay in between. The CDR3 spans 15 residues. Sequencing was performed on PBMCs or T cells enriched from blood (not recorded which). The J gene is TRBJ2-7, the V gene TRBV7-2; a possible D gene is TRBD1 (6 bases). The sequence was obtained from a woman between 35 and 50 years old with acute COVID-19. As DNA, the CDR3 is TGTGCCAGCAGCGCATCCGGGACATTTTTCTACGAGCAGTACGTC. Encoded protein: CASSASGTFFYEQYV.